This TCR beta chain was obtained from a study of beta chain features in type 1 diabetes. This CDR3 contains 15 residues. With 5 bases removed from V and 5 bases from J, the gap between germline ends came to 18 bases. Germline CDR1 is MDHEN and CDR2 is SYDVKM. Study outcomes and limitations: cDNA-based reads could over-represent cells with high TCR expression. VDJ junctions from type 1 diabetes patients carried fewer insertions and larger deletions. Type 1 diabetes patients had TCRB CDR3s that were shorter (moderately but significantly so) in all four CD4+ subsets. Shorter templates may be favored by PCR, equally so in patients and controls.

Reverse transcribing all isolated RNA meant expressed TCRB transcripts were sequenced. Only in-frame clones appear in the TCRdb table, and some are missing; sequencing was by immunoSEQ multiplex PCR. The data show approximately 260,000 clones, roughly 21% seen once. Cell sorting via CD45RO/CCR7/CD25/CD127/CD95/CD27 was performed to obtain CD4+ naive, central memory, regulatory and stem cell-like memory cells. This clone has a handful of counts. Its antigen is still unknown. This clonotype originated in a woman aged 40 to 55 with type 1 diabetes. The sample taken for sequencing was naive CD4+ T cells from blood. This sequence joins TRBV28 and TRBJ2-5, with D maybe TRBD1 (6 bases). DNA of the CDR3: TGTGCCAGCAGTCTCCGGGACACCCTGGGGGAGACCCAGTACTTC. Translating gives CASSLRDTLGETQYF.